The entry below describes one TCR beta chain. This sample is part of a study of blood T cell repertoires in COVID-19. Study-level information: T cells, B-cell-depleted T cells, or PBMCs supplied cDNA or gDNA.

The V gene lost 3 bases and the J gene lost 1 base, with 25 bases spanning the gap. The CDR3 spans 20 residues. Assay used: immunoSEQ multiplex PCR; TCRdb lists only in-frame clones, some missing. Of hundreds of thousands of clones listed, about 86% are singletons. The chain uses TRBV6-7 and TRBJ2-1; a possible D gene is TRBD1 (6 bases). TRBV6-7 is an ORF for which the function is uncertain. The specimen was peripheral blood. This TCR was recovered from a woman aged 50 to 65 with acute or convalescent COVID-19. CDR3 in DNA: TGTGCCAGCAGTTATATGTGGGGACCGAAGGCAGGGACATCCTACAATGAGCAGTTCTTC. It translates to CASSYMWGPKAGTSYNEQFF.